Listed below are T cell receptor beta chains from one sample, sequenced in a study of identical twins. TCRdb reanalysed the 5' RACE reads using MiXCR and keeps one entry per CDR3 protein. The data contain over 600,000 distinct CDR3 sequences, around 20% of them singletons. The same data also contributed to another study, on T cells expressing NK-cell markers.

The sequenced sample was PBMCs. These receptor sequences come from a woman in her late teens or twenties in good health. CDR3s include the opening cysteine and the closing phenylalanine or tryptophan. Each record gives: D gene, clone size, J gene, V gene, CDR3 protein, CDR3 DNA. The D gene is left open where the match is weak. The size entry is marked missing in some rows and otherwise reads once, few, many or a size class.

. | . | TRBJ2-5 | TRBV7-2 | CASSSPKYQETQYF | TGTGCCAGCAGCTCCCCTAAGTACCAAGAGACCCAGTACTTC
. | many | TRBJ2-7 | TRBV6-5 | CASSYGRAYEQYF | TGTGCCAGCAGCTATGGACGAGCCTACGAGCAGTACTTC
TRBD1 | few | TRBJ1-5 | TRBV15 | CATSNRPRWGQGHQPQHF | TGTGCCACCAGCAACAGACCCCGATGGGGACAGGGGCATCAGCCCCAGCATTTT
TRBD2 | . | TRBJ2-2 | TRBV6-5 | CASSYPTSGSSNTGELFF | TGTGCCAGCAGTTACCCGACTAGCGGGAGTTCGAACACCGGGGAGCTGTTTTTT
TRBD2 | . | TRBJ2-1 | TRBV20-1 | CSAWTSSAAINNEQFF | TGCAGTGCGTGGACTAGTTCGGCCGCGATCAACAATGAGCAGTTCTTC
. | few | TRBJ1-4 | TRBV5-1 | CASSSTSGVNEKLFF | TGCGCCAGCAGCTCGACCTCAGGGGTTAATGAAAAACTGTTTTTT
TRBD2 | . | TRBJ2-1 | TRBV20-1 | CSGQGLAGMNEQFF | TGCAGTGGACAGGGACTAGCGGGAATGAATGAGCAGTTCTTC
. | . | TRBJ2-7 | TRBV7-2 | CASSLVGDRSYEQYF | TGTGCCAGCAGCTTAGTGGGGGACCGCTCCTACGAGCAGTACTTC
. | many | TRBJ2-1 | TRBV7-2 | CASSLGRGPPSSEQFF | TGTGCCAGCAGCTTAGGGCGCGGGCCACCGAGTAGTGAGCAGTTCTTC
. | . | TRBJ2-2 | TRBV12-3/TRBV12-4 | CASSPTPGNTGELFF | TGTGCCAGCAGTCCCACGCCTGGGAACACCGGGGAGCTGTTTTTT
. | . | TRBJ2-2 | TRBV10-3 | CAINYSGVGGELFF | TGTGCCATCAACTACTCAGGGGTCGGCGGGGAGCTGTTTTTT
TRBD2 | . | TRBJ2-5 | TRBV7-2 | CASSLGREGGETQYF | TGTGCCAGCAGCTTAGGGCGGGAGGGAGGAGAGACCCAGTACTTC
TRBD1 | few | TRBJ2-2 | TRBV10-3 | CAIRGTGWTGELFF | TGTGCCATCAGAGGGACAGGGTGGACCGGGGAGCTGTTTTTT
TRBD1 | . | TRBJ2-1 | TRBV29-1 | CSVRDRDPSYNEQFF | TGCAGCGTTCGGGACAGGGACCCCTCCTACAATGAGCAGTTCTTC
. | few | TRBJ2-2 | TRBV5-1 | CASSLVWENTGELFF | TGCGCCAGCAGCTTGGTGTGGGAGAACACCGGGGAGCTGTTTTTT
. | many | TRBJ1-4 | TRBV5-1 | CASSDYNEKLFF | TGCGCCAGCAGCGATTACAATGAAAAACTGTTTTTT
TRBD1 | few | TRBJ2-1 | TRBV9 | CASSEWTGSNNLDEQFF | TGTGCCAGCAGCGAATGGACAGGGAGTAATAATCTAGATGAGCAGTTCTTC
. | many | TRBJ1-5 | TRBV6-5 | CASSYSSVGQPQHF | TGTGCCAGCAGTTACTCGAGCGTAGGGCAGCCCCAGCATTTT
TRBD2 | few | TRBJ2-3 | TRBV4-2 | CASSQAGEGGTDTQYF | TGTGCCAGCAGCCAAGCGGGGGAGGGTGGCACAGATACGCAGTATTTT
. | . | TRBJ2-3 | TRBV6-5 | CASSYRQASTDTQYF | TGTGCCAGCAGTTACAGGCAGGCTAGTACAGATACGCAGTATTTT
. | . | TRBJ1-1 | TRBV5-1 | CASSSDSGMNTEAFF | TGCGCCAGCAGCTCTGACAGCGGCATGAACACTGAAGCTTTCTTT
. | . | TRBJ1-3 | TRBV7-6 | CASSLATAKGSGNTIYF | TGTGCCAGCAGCTTAGCAACAGCCAAGGGCTCTGGAAACACCATATATTTT
. | few | TRBJ2-3 | TRBV6-5 | CASSYSRESLADTQYF | TGTGCCAGCAGTTACTCCCGGGAATCTCTCGCAGATACGCAGTATTTT
TRBD2 | many | TRBJ2-1 | TRBV10-2 | CASGTSPNEQFF | TGCGCCAGTGGGACTAGCCCCAATGAGCAGTTCTTC
. | . | TRBJ1-3 | TRBV7-6 | CASSLADLGNTTYF | TGTGCCAGCAGCTTGGCGGACCTCGGAAACACCACATATTTT
TRBD2 | . | TRBJ2-2 | TRBV6-2/TRBV6-3 | CASSRPGTSSGELFF | TGTGCCAGCAGTAGACCCGGGACTAGCAGCGGGGAGCTGTTTTTT
. | few | TRBJ2-1 | TRBV20-1 | CSPLRDAGNEQFF | TGCAGTCCCCTGCGGGATGCAGGCAATGAGCAGTTCTTC
. | . | TRBJ2-1 | TRBV6-1 | CASSPGENNEQFF | TGTGCCAGCAGCCCCGGGGAGAACAATGAGCAGTTCTTC
. | . | TRBJ2-3 | TRBV5-5 | CASSLLLLAADTQYF | TGTGCCAGCAGCTTGTTACTACTTGCGGCAGATACGCAGTATTTT
. | few | TRBJ1-2 | TRBV9 | CASSVDTVANYGYTF | TGTGCCAGCAGCGTAGATACAGTAGCTAACTATGGCTACACCTTC
TRBD2 | . | TRBJ2-1 | TRBV12-3/TRBV12-4 | CASVGAGGPRQNEQFF | TGTGCCAGCGTTGGGGCGGGGGGGCCGAGGCAGAATGAGCAGTTCTTC
. | . | TRBJ2-1 | TRBV3-1 | CASSQVDSAEQFF | TGTGCCAGCAGCCAAGTGGACTCCGCTGAGCAGTTCTTC
. | few | TRBJ1-1 | TRBV29-1 | CSATGTSSEAFF | TGCAGCGCTACAGGGACATCTAGTGAAGCTTTCTTT
. | . | TRBJ2-1 | TRBV14 | CASSQIANNEQFF | TGTGCCAGCAGCCAAATCGCCAACAATGAGCAGTTCTTC
TRBD1 | . | TRBJ2-1 | TRBV20-1 | CSARTGQGSYNEQFF | TGCAGTGCTAGAACGGGACAGGGCTCCTACAATGAGCAGTTCTTC
TRBD2 | many | TRBJ2-1 | TRBV20-1 | CSARSLAGLNEQFF | TGCAGTGCTAGAAGTCTAGCGGGACTCAATGAGCAGTTCTTC
. | few | TRBJ1-1 | TRBV29-1 | CSVVGNRAFF | TGCAGCGTTGTGGGGAACAGAGCGTTTTTT
TRBD1 | many | TRBJ2-6 | TRBV6-1 | CASSRDSSGANVLTF | TGTGCCAGCAGCCGGGACAGCTCTGGGGCCAACGTCCTGACTTTC
TRBD2 | few | TRBJ2-7 | TRBV6-2/TRBV6-3 | CASSYPRTSGYEQYF | TGTGCCAGCAGTTATCCTCGGACTAGCGGCTACGAGCAGTACTTC
. | . | TRBJ2-7 | TRBV7-9 | CASSLPGASYEQYF | TGTGCCAGCAGCTTACCAGGTGCCTCCTACGAGCAGTACTTC
TRBD2 | many | TRBJ2-1 | TRBV2 | CASRIAGQGNEQFF | TGTGCCAGCAGGATAGCGGGCCAAGGGAATGAGCAGTTCTTC
TRBD1 | . | TRBJ2-7 | TRBV27 | CASSFDGQGSYEQYF | TGTGCCAGCAGTTTCGATGGACAGGGTTCCTACGAGCAGTACTTC